This is a list of T cell receptor beta chains from one sample in a study of blood T cell repertoires in COVID-19. Assay used: immunoSEQ multiplex PCR; TCRdb lists only in-frame clones, some missing. In the table there are 220,000 or so clones, roughly 80% of which are singletons. The sequenced sample was PBMCs or T cells enriched from blood (not recorded which). Receptor source: a woman aged 40 to 50 with acute COVID-19. CDR3s include the opening cysteine and the closing phenylalanine or tryptophan. Clone sizes are given selectively: once, few, many, or a class where the clone is expanded.

-	TRBJ1-6	TRBV7-6	CASSLDPSSYNSPLHF
-	TRBJ2-3	TRBV11-3	CASSYGTGVSDTQYF
-	TRBJ1-5	TRBV28	CASRPTGSNQPQHF
-	TRBJ2-1	TRBV5-6	CASSYWSSFNEQFF
-	TRBJ2-1	TRBV7-2	CASSLAAGVEQFF
once	TRBJ2-7	TRBV6-2/TRBV6-3	CASSGFWTRTVYEQYF
few	TRBJ1-4	TRBV7-9	CASSLAPAGMGEKLFF
-	TRBJ2-7	TRBV11-2	CASSLPGTFLHEQYF
-	TRBJ1-1	TRBV30	CAWNRNTEAFF
-	TRBJ2-3	TRBV11-2	CASSSRTGFTDTQYF
-	TRBJ2-2	TRBV12-3/TRBV12-4	CASSPTRWELFF
-	TRBJ1-2	TRBV5-6	CASRGGRAGYTF
few	TRBJ1-3	TRBV19	CASIGRLSSGNTIYF
-	TRBJ1-5	TRBV2	CASSETGSDQPQHF
few	TRBJ1-1	TRBV10-3	CAISSGQGIAEAFF
-	TRBJ2-7	TRBV18	CASSPPREGGPRYEQYF
many	TRBJ1-6	TRBV11-2	CASHVSGQGNSPLHF
-	TRBJ2-1	TRBV18	CASFSDSPSYNEQFF
-	TRBJ1-6	TRBV7-9	CASSLDAGRPNSPLHF
-	TRBJ1-1	TRBV28	CASWPQRSAEAFF
-	TRBJ1-6	TRBV6-2/TRBV6-3	CASSFRNSPLHF
-	TRBJ1-3	TRBV5-5	CASSLDGQGANTIYF
-	TRBJ2-7	TRBV28	CASSPRGGYEQYF
once	TRBJ2-1	TRBV5-8	CASSSPWGQGILHEQFF
-	TRBJ2-5	TRBV20-1	CSASGTVVSGFKGETQYF
-	TRBJ2-7	TRBV28	CASSPPGTYEQYF
-	TRBJ1-2	TRBV19	CAITTGLNYGYTF
-	TRBJ1-1	TRBV28	CASSLYGQGVLSTEAFF
-	TRBJ2-5	TRBV29-1	CSVDVVRGVETQYF
-	TRBJ2-1	TRBV4-1	CASSQDVRGNEQFF
-	TRBJ2-7	TRBV29-1	CSVEGTGAYEQYF
-	TRBJ2-1	TRBV19	CASSVGLAEQFF
-	TRBJ2-5	TRBV5-1	CASSPGETQYF
-	TRBJ2-2	TRBV11-2	CASKIKGVGNTGELFF
-	TRBJ2-7	TRBV6-4	CASSAPPGHHEQYF
-	TRBJ1-5	TRBV3-1/TRBV3-2	CASSPRDGASGAQHF
-	TRBJ2-1	TRBV10-2	CASSSSVRPPYNEQFF
-	TRBJ1-5	TRBV6-1	CASSEGRVGNQPQHF
-	TRBJ2-1	TRBV5-1	CASSLELAGVNEQFF
-	TRBJ2-1	TRBV11-2	CASSWGLAYEQFF
-	TRBJ2-2	TRBV4-2	CASSQTRDTNTGELFF
-	TRBJ2-6	TRBV3-1/TRBV3-2	CASSQDPVRVSGANVLTF
-	TRBJ2-5	TRBV15	CATAQGLERGQYF
-	TRBJ2-3	TRBV9	CASSAPQLGVNTDTQYF
-	TRBJ1-2	TRBV5-5	CASSLGQGSSNYGYTF
-	TRBJ2-5	TRBV7-8	CASSLGSAQETQYF